This T cell receptor beta chain was recovered during a study of blood T cell repertoires in COVID-19. As for the study in general: The United States, Italy and Spain supplied acute and convalescent COVID-19 samples. PBMCs, B-cell-depleted T cells, or T cells provided the cDNA or gDNA that made up the material.

There are 17 residues in the CDR3. Germline-derived CDR1 and CDR2 are SEHNR and FQNEAQ (reference sequence). With V trimmed by 4 bases and J by 6 bases, 9 bases remained unmatched. Libraries were prepared by immunoSEQ multiplex PCR; TCRdb keeps only in-frame clonotypes and omits some of them. The sample shows roughly 90,000 clones, around 85% of them seen only once. The material sequenced was peripheral blood. J is TRBJ2-5 and V is TRBV7-9; 15 positions agree with TRBD2. The clonotype comes from a woman of 80 years or more with active or convalescent COVID-19. The CDR3 reads CASSSYGLAGGPKTQYF. As DNA, the CDR3 is TGTGCCAGCAGCTCCTACGGACTAGCGGGAGGGCCTAAGACCCAGTACTTC.